This T cell receptor beta chain emerged from a study of T cell changes during pregnancy in multiple sclerosis. The CDR3 is made up of 15 amino acids. The trim removed 2 bases at V and 10 bases at J, leaving 7 bases unmatched. Germline V gene sequence: CDR1 MNHEY, CDR2 SMNVEV (reference sequence). The assay was immunoSEQ multiplex PCR, and TCRdb's table has in-frame clones only and misses some. The data contain about 18,000 clones, approximately 88% of them seen just once; the ten biggest clones take up over 15%. The rearrangement joins TRBV27 to TRBJ1-6, with 8 bases identical to TRBD1. The receptor was isolated from a female donor in good health, enrolled as a control in a pregnancy study. Sequencing used CD8+ T cells from peripheral blood mononuclear cells, obtained in the third trimester of pregnancy. The CDR3 DNA follows: TGTGCCAGCAGTTTACAGGGGGCCTTAGGGTCACCCCTCCACTTT. It codes for CASSLQGALGSPLHF.